The 15 T cell receptor beta chains in this list originate from one sample, sequenced in a study of T cells after somatic rescue of genetic block. TCRdb's table, derived via immunoSEQ multiplex PCR, lists solely in-frame clones and lacks some. The top ten clones hold 1.5% to 2% of a sample with 80,000 to 100,000 clones, about nine tenths of them seen once. What was sequenced was peripheral blood mononuclear cells (PBMCs). Every receptor here comes from a young woman.

The rearrangement uses TRBV4-2 and TRBJ2-1; D possibly uses TRBD1 or TRBD2 (5 bases each). V was cut by 6 bases and J by 10 bases, with 22 bases left in between. The V gene's germline CDR1 is LGHNA and CDR2 YNFKEQ. The CDR3 sequence is 15 residues long. The CDR3 reads CASRQLGDERVEQFF. The CDR3, as DNA: TGTGCCAGCAGGCAGTTGGGGGACGAACGGGTCGAGCAGTTCTTC.

The rearrangement links TRBV11-1 to TRBJ2-7; D call uncertain. Germline V gene data show CDR1 as SGHAT and CDR2 as FQDESV (reference sequence). CDR3 length equals 14 residues. Deletions cut 3 bases from V and 0 bases from J, with 9 bases between. This CDR3 is CASSLSRSSYEQYF. The DNA of the CDR3 is TGTGCCAGCAGCTTGAGCCGAAGCTCCTACGAGCAGTACTTC.

This clone has more than one count but fewer than ten. This chain links TRBV28 with TRBJ1-5; maybe TRBD1 (5 bases). The CDR3 has 12 amino acids. V lost 8 bases and J lost 10, with 15 bases in between. Germline V CDR1 and CDR2: MDHEN, SYDVKM. This CDR3 is CASGQGDSPQHF. The CDR3 DNA reads TGTGCCAGCGGACAAGGAGATTCTCCCCAGCATTTT.

This chain joins TRBV19 and TRBJ1-5; D uncertain. The germline CDR1 and CDR2 sequences are LNHDA and SQIVND (reference sequence). The length of the CDR3 is 14 residues. The CDR3: CASNALIEPQPQHF. The CDR3 DNA sequence: TGTGCATCTAACGCCCTTATTGAACCCCAGCCCCAGCATTTT. The variable domain in full, completed from reference TRBV19 and TRBJ1-5, reads DGGITQSPKYLFRKEGQNVTLSCEQNLNHDAMYWYRQDPGQGLRLIYYSQIVNDFQKGDIAEGYSVSREKKESFPLTVTSAQKNPTAFYLCASNALIEPQPQHFGDGTRLSIL.

V gene TRBV19 combines with J gene TRBJ1-2; 10 nucleotides align to TRBD1. V shed 7 bases, J shed 7 bases, and the junction held 18 bases outside the gene matches. The germline gives CDR1 LNHDA, CDR2 SQIVND (reference sequence). This CDR3 has 17 residues. CDR3 amino acids: CASTPGQGLGPAAGYTF. CDR3 in DNA: TGTGCCAGTACCCCGGGACAGGGGCTCGGCCCTGCTGCTGGCTACACCTTC.

The genes are TRBV9 and TRBJ1-6; D is perhaps TRBD1 (6 bases). CDR3 length: 16 amino acids. CDR1 and CDR2 from the germline V gene are SGDLS and YYNGEE. V lost 0 bases and J 6 bases, leaving 13 bases between the germline ends. Written as DNA, the CDR3 is TGTGCCAGCAGCGTAGTCAGGGGAAAGGGTAATTCACCCCTCCACTTT. Translation: CASSVVRGKGNSPLHF.

This chain joins TRBV14 and TRBJ1-5, with a tentative D call TRBD1 (5 bases). The ends were cut back, 1 base at V and 5 bases at J, with 12 bases in the middle. This CDR3 contains 15 residues. From germline, CDR1 is SGHDN and CDR2 FVKESK. CDR3 DNA: TGTGCCAGCAGCCAAGGTTCAGGGTGGGATCAGCCCCAGCATTTT. Translation gives CASSQGSGWDQPQHF.

V is TRBV15 and J is TRBJ1-2; D ambiguous. CDR3 length equals 14 residues. The V and J ends lost 3 bases and 3 bases respectively, with 11 bases between them. CDR1 LNHNV and CDR2 YYDKDF come from the germline V gene (reference sequence). The CDR3 sequence: CATSSLNRDYGYTF. The CDR3 DNA reads TGTGCCACCAGCAGCTTGAACCGGGACTATGGCTACACCTTC.

This clone was detected once. The rearrangement links TRBV4-3 to TRBJ2-1; weak D call: TRBD2 (6 bases). The CDR3 contains 14 residues. The V and J ends lost 0 bases and 9 bases respectively, with 12 bases between them. Per germline, CDR1 LGHNA and CDR2 YSLEER. Written as DNA, the CDR3 is TGCGCCAGCAGCCAAGATTCCAGGGACTTTGAGCAGTTCTTC. Protein product: CASSQDSRDFEQFF.

V gene TRBV18 combines with J gene TRBJ1-1; D unclear. The CDR3 runs to 17 residues. Trimming removed 0 bases from V and 5 bases from J, with 19 bases in between. Germline CDR1 reads KGHSH; CDR2 reads LQKENI. The CDR3 loop is CASSPPDVTPWRTEAFF. The CDR3 DNA follows: TGTGCCAGCTCACCACCCGACGTGACACCGTGGAGGACTGAAGCTTTCTTT.

The chain recombines TRBV28 with TRBJ2-5; D not resolved. This CDR3 has 13 residues. Trimming cost V 6 bases and J 5 bases, with 13 bases left between them. Germline V gene sequence: CDR1 MDHEN, CDR2 SYDVKM. CDR3 nucleotide sequence: TGTGCCAGCAGACCCTCTTTCCGGGAGACCCAGTACTTC. Amino acids: CASRPSFRETQYF.

This chain connects TRBV27 to TRBJ2-3; the D gene is possibly TRBD1 (6 bases). This CDR3 has 13 amino acids. Germline CDR1 MNHEY, CDR2 SMNVEV (reference sequence). V lost 8 bases and J lost 5, with 14 bases in between. The CDR3 nucleotides are TGTGCCAGCGGGGGACAAGTTGTAGATACGCAGTATTTT. Encoded protein: CASGGQVVDTQYF.

This chain connects TRBV28 to TRBJ1-3; 7 positions match TRBD1. CDR3 length: 16 residues. The V gene end was trimmed by 8 bases and the J gene end by 1 base; junction bases not matched to a gene: 11. Germline loops: CDR1 MDHEN, CDR2 SYDVKM. The CDR3 nucleotides are TGTGCCAGCCGCTATCACAGGGGATTTTCTGGAAACACCATATATTTT. Translation gives CASRYHRGFSGNTIYF. The complete variable domain, with remaining parts taken from reference TRBV28 and TRBJ1-3, reads DVKVTQSSRYLVKRTGEKVFLECVQDMDHENMFWYRQDPGLGLRLIYFSYDVKMKEKGDIPEGYSVSREKKERFSLILESASTNQTSMYLCASRYHRGFSGNTIYFGEGSWLTVV.

The rearrangement joins TRBV10-1 to TRBJ2-7, with unresolved D. This CDR3 contains 11 residues. Trimming shortened V by 2 bases and J by 5 bases, and 4 bases separated the two germline ends. CDR1 and CDR2 from the germline V gene are WNHNN and SYGVQD (reference sequence). CDR3 sequence reads: CASSEGNEQYF. The CDR3, as DNA: TGCGCCAGCAGTGAGGGGAACGAGCAGTACTTC.

The chain links TRBV7-2 to TRBJ2-1, with 8 bases that match TRBD2. J gave up 2 bases and V 1 base, and 1 base lay outside the gene matches. CDR3 length: 15 residues. Germline CDR1 reads SGHTA; CDR2 reads FQGNSA. The CDR3 nucleotides read TGTGCCAGCAGCTTAGGGACTAGCACCTACAATGAGCAGTTCTTC. Translation gives CASSLGTSTYNEQFF.